A single sample is the source of the 22 T cell receptor beta chains below, sequenced in a study of tumor and adjacent non-tumor tissue in lung cancer. A modified ARM-PCR protocol with three rounds of nested PCR amplified TCRbeta. TCRdb used MiXCR to reprocess the multiplex PCR reads, holding one entry per CDR3 protein. The repertoire has roughly 75,000 distinct CDR3 sequences, roughly 80% of them found once; the top ten carry over 9.5%. This sample's RNA came from whole unsorted tissue. Material for sequencing was lung tumor tissue. Receptors were obtained from a woman aged 50 to 65 with non-small cell lung cancer.

This sequence joins TRBV11-2 and TRBJ2-7, with D perhaps matching TRBD2 (7 bases). Between the trimmed V and J ends, which lost 0 bases and 13 bases, there was a span of 19 bases. The CDR3 length is 14 residues. CDR1 is SGHAT and CDR2 is FQNNGV in the germline V gene. Written as DNA, the CDR3 is TGTGCCAGCAGCTTAGACAGCGGGACAAATGGGCAATACTTC. Its translation: CASSLDSGTNGQYF. Based on the CDR3 plus reference TRBV11-2 and TRBJ2-7, the full variable domain is EAGVAQSPRYKIIEKRQSVAFWCNPISGHATLYWYQQILGQGPKLLIQFQNNGVVDDSQLPKDRFSAERLKGVDSTLKIQPAKLEDSAVYLCASSLDSGTNGQYFGPGTRLTVT.

Concerning this clonotype itself: Since no conserved phenylalanine or tryptophan closes the CDR3, a read error is the likely cause. J is TRBJ2-1 and V is TRBV29-1; no clear D. With 1 base removed from V and 0 bases from J, the gap between germline ends came to 16 bases. CDR3 length: 17 amino acids. Germline V gene data show CDR1 as SQVTM and CDR2 as ANQGSEA. The CDR3 region is CSVEGFGWVTSYNEQFL. The CDR3, as DNA: TGCAGCGTTGAAGGGTTCGGCTGGGTAACCTCCTACAATGAGCAGTTCCTC.

Worth noting for this clonotype: The missing conserved phenylalanine or tryptophan at the end of this CDR3 makes a read error likely. V is TRBV30 and J is TRBJ1-1; D not resolved. Germline V gene lookup returns CDR1 GTSNPN and CDR2 SVGIG (reference sequence). There are 12 residues in the CDR3. The CDR3 loop reads CVWSWGNTEAFL. CDR3 nucleotides: TGTGTCTGGAGTTGGGGGAACACTGAAGCTTTCTTA.

In regard to this clonotype: This sequence may be a read error, since a much larger clone differs from it by one base. The chain carries TRBV30 and TRBJ1-5, with D possibly being TRBD1 (6 bases). The germline gives CDR1 GTSNPN, CDR2 SVGIG (reference sequence). The CDR3 contains 14 residues. The CDR3 nucleotides read TGTGCCAGGAGCGCCCGGGACAAAAATCAGCCCCAGCATTTT. Translation: CARSARDKNQPQHF.

Note on this clonotype: The germline gene is not matched at one end of the junction; a read error may be the cause. The chain links TRBV6-5 to TRBJ2-5, with a tentative D call TRBD2 (6 bases). This CDR3 is built from 13 residues. Germline V gives CDR1 MNHEY, CDR2 SVGAGI. CDR3 residues: CASRRGNQEIQYF. The CDR3 region has the DNA TGTGCCAGTAGGCGGGGAAACCAAGAGATCCAGTACTTC.

Remarks on this clonotype: A read error may account for a junction end that differs from germline. The chain has TRBV7-2 and TRBJ1-2; the D is unclear. This CDR3 is 14 amino acids long. Per the germline V gene, CDR1 is SGHTA and CDR2 is FQGNSA. CDR3 residues: CASSPEETNYGYSF. The CDR3 DNA reads TGTGCCAGCAGCCCTGAGGAGACTAACTATGGCTACTCCTTC.

Sample share makes this clonotype medium-sized. This chain uses TRBV6-2 or TRBV6-3 with TRBJ2-7; D not resolved. V was clipped by 0 bases and J by 1 base, with 7 bases between them. In germline, CDR1 is MNHEY, CDR2 SVGEGT. The CDR3 extends over 14 amino acids. The CDR3 DNA sequence: TGTGCCAGCAGTTACTCCCCTGAGTCCTACGAGCAGTACTTC. Translated, it gives CASSYSPESYEQYF.

With respect to this clonotype: Just one base apart from a much larger clone, this may be a read error. V usage is TRBV20-1 and J usage is TRBJ2-1; 9 bases map to TRBD2. V shed 3 bases and J 8 bases; nucleotides not matched to a gene: 17. CDR3 length: 17 residues. Germline CDR1 is DFQATT and CDR2 is SNEGSKA (reference sequence). The CDR3 DNA follows: TGCAGTGCTAGTGGGGGGTCGACTAGCGGATTATACTATGAGCAGTTCTTC. It encodes CSASGGSTSGLYYEQFF.

With respect to this clonotype: The final CDR3 position lacks the conserved phenylalanine or tryptophan, pointing to a likely read error. The J gene is TRBJ1-2, the V gene TRBV4-1; no clear D gene. Per germline, CDR1 MGHRA and CDR2 YSYEKL. The CDR3 covers 13 residues. CDR3: CTSSQDGMGGYTL. CDR3 DNA: TGCACCAGCAGCCAAGATGGGATGGGCGGCTACACCCTC.

Of note for this clonotype: As the CDR3 is not closed by the conserved phenylalanine or tryptophan, this likely results from a read error. The chain combines TRBV6-6 with TRBJ2-1, with D maybe TRBD2 (5 bases). The CDR3 loop spans 14 amino acids. V dropped 5 bases and J dropped 9 bases, with 17 bases sitting between them. Germline CDR1 MNHNY, CDR2 SVGAGI (reference sequence). The CDR3 DNA sequence: TGTGCCAGCAGTAACCCTTTGAGGGCCGGTGAGCAGTTCTAC. Its protein is CASSNPLRAGEQFY.

The chain joins TRBV29-1 to TRBJ2-1, with D perhaps matching TRBD2 (6 bases). This CDR3 has 13 residues. Germline CDR1 is SQVTM and CDR2 is ANQGSEA. The CDR3 region is CNTKMQEGGEQFF. CDR3 nucleotide sequence: TGCAACACCAAGATGCAGGAGGGAGGTGAGCAGTTCTTC.

As regards this clonotype: One junction end does not reproduce the germline sequence, and a read error may be involved. The chain joins TRBV28 to TRBJ2-2; 8 bases fit TRBD1. Per the germline V gene, CDR1 is MDHEN and CDR2 is SYDVKM. The CDR3 has 16 amino acids. The CDR3: CTSSLETGAVTGELFF. Here the CDR3 DNA reads TGTACCAGCAGTTTAGAGACAGGGGCGGTAACCGGGGAGCTGTTTTTT.

The V and J genes are TRBV28 and TRBJ2-7; D not certain. CDR1 and CDR2 from the germline V gene are MDHEN and SYDVKM. V was clipped by 6 bases and J by 0 bases, with 9 bases between them. The CDR3 runs to 13 residues. This CDR3 reads CASSPIDSYEQYF. CDR3 in DNA: TGTGCCAGCAGCCCGATAGACTCCTACGAGCAGTACTTC. Using reference TRBV28 and TRBJ2-7 for the parts outside the CDR3, the full variable domain is DVKVTQSSRYLVKRTGEKVFLECVQDMDHENMFWYRQDPGLGLRLIYFSYDVKMKEKGDIPEGYSVSREKKERFSLILESASTNQTSMYLCASSPIDSYEQYFGPGTRLTVT.

This clonotype occurred many times. A much larger clone sits a single nucleotide away, making a read error possible. CDR3 nucleotide sequence: TGTGCCAGCAGCCCCCGGACTAGCGGGGTGAGTGAGCAGTTCTTC. The encoded protein is CASSPRTSGVSEQFF. The genes are TRBV11-2 and TRBJ2-1, with 12 bases that match TRBD2. This CDR3 is built from 15 residues. J was trimmed by 9 bases and V by 5 bases; bases with no gene match: 8. Per germline, CDR1 SGHAT and CDR2 FQNNGV.

For this clonotype: An end of the junction does not agree with germline; a read error may underlie this. This chain links TRBV30 with TRBJ1-6, with 9 nucleotides matching TRBD1. Germline lookup yields CDR1 GTSNPN and CDR2 SVGIG (reference sequence). CDR3 length: 17 amino acids. CDR3 in amino acids: CTWSLPTGGSYNSPLHF. DNA of the CDR3: TGTACCTGGAGTCTGCCGACAGGGGGCTCCTATAATTCACCCCTCCACTTT.

With respect to this clonotype: The germline gene is not matched at one end of the junction; a read error may be the cause. This chain links TRBV28 with TRBJ2-7, with 8 positions matching TRBD1. From germline, CDR1 is MDHEN and CDR2 SYDVKM. This CDR3 has 15 residues. Written as DNA, the CDR3 is TGTGCCAGTAGTTGTGACAGGGGAGAGGCCTACGAGCAGTACTTC. Translated, it gives CASSCDRGEAYEQYF.

This clonotype appeared many times. J is TRBJ2-5 and V is TRBV20-1, with 11 bases matching TRBD2. J gave up 4 bases and V 2 bases, and 18 bases lay outside the gene matches. The CDR3 contains 19 residues. Germline V gives CDR1 DFQATT, CDR2 SNEGSKA (reference sequence). The CDR3 sequence is CSARSRLDRSGRARETQYF. The CDR3 nucleotides are TGCAGTGCTAGATCCCGGCTAGATCGTAGCGGGAGGGCCCGAGAGACCCAGTACTTC.

A remark on this clonotype: Relative to the germline gene, one junction end is altered; a read error may explain this. The genes are TRBV29-1 and TRBJ1-6; TRBD1 is a possible D gene (6 bases). The germline gives CDR1 SQVTM, CDR2 ANQGSEA. The CDR3 consists of 13 residues. CDR3 residues: CSGSLDSDSPLYF. CDR3 coding DNA: TGTAGCGGTTCCCTGGACAGTGATTCACCCCTCTACTTT.

Notes on this clonotype: At one end, the junction sequence differs from germline, possibly due to a read error. The rearrangement joins TRBV6-5 to TRBJ1-2, with D perhaps TRBD1 (6 bases). The CDR3 is 12 residues long. Germline lookup yields CDR1 MNHEY and CDR2 SVGAGI. The CDR3 DNA is TGTGCCAGCAGTTCAGGGGACTATGGCTGCACCTTC. Translating gives CASSSGDYGCTF.

This clonotype was picked up one time. At one boundary the junction diverges from the germline segment, which might be a read error. The rearrangement links TRBV11-2 to TRBJ2-7; D is possibly TRBD2 (5 bases). The CDR3 totals 15 residues. The germline V gene has CDR1 SGHAT and CDR2 FQNNGV. This CDR3 is CASSLLGSSAYEHYF. In DNA, the CDR3 is TGTGCCAGCAGCTTACTAGGGAGTAGCGCCTACGAGCATTACTTC.

The chain carries TRBV6-5 and TRBJ1-2; D ambiguous. CDR1 is MNHEY and CDR2 is SVGAGI in the germline V gene. The CDR3 totals 13 residues. CDR3: CTSRRQVDYGYTF. CDR3 coding DNA: TGTACTAGCCGACGGCAGGTTGACTATGGCTACACCTTC.

The sample holds a few counts of this clonotype. This CDR3 fails to terminate in the conserved phenylalanine or tryptophan, so it likely reflects a read error. The chain's CDR3 is CASSLREDNQPQHL. CDR3 DNA sequence: TGTGCCAGCAGTTTAAGGGAAGATAATCAGCCCCAGCATCTT. The V and J genes are TRBV12-3 or TRBV12-4 and TRBJ1-5; D not certain. This CDR3 contains 14 residues. Trimming cost V 2 bases and J 4 bases, with 9 bases left between them.